Here is one T cell receptor (beta chain) with its context. Its target is unknown. Germline CDR1 is SEHNR and CDR2 is FQNEAQ (reference sequence). This CDR3 is built from 15 residues. The V and J ends lost 3 bases and 5 bases respectively, with 16 bases between them. The PCR employed 60 Vbeta primers together with 13 Jbeta primers. The assay was immunoSEQ multiplex PCR, and TCRdb's table has in-frame clones only and misses some. The top ten hold about 2.6% of the sample, which has some 170,000 clones, about 83% seen once. These data belong to a study of cytomegalovirus exposure and HLA in healthy donors. Study conclusions and caveats: Sequencing probably produced one cluster of sequence variants that were highly shared.

J is TRBJ1-2 and V is TRBV7-9; TRBD1 might be the D (5 bases). Material for sequencing was PBMCs. The receptor comes from a female donor in good health and CMV-seronegative. The CDR3 bases are TGTGCCAGCAGCTTGGACACAGCTACCCCTTATGGCTACACCTTC. This sequence encodes CASSLDTATPYGYTF.